This TCR beta chain was sequenced for a study of blood T cells in healthy people across ages. Findings and caveats of the study: Per-million-T-cell TCR beta diversity fell roughly linearly with age. Naive CD4+ cells and diversity were both higher in long-lived donors than in aged donors.

The second PCR ran roughly 6 to 12 cycles with a sample-barcoded 5' primer and J-beta primers. Each cDNA molecule was tagged by a template-switch adaptor that had 12 random nucleotides. MiXCR, run by TCRdb on the 5' RACE reads, gives a single entry per CDR3 protein. The repertoire consists of 650,000 to 800,000 distinct CDR3 sequences, with around 52% occurring once and the leading ten covering 13%. Points on this clonotype: What it binds is unknown.

The V and J ends lost 5 bases and 10 bases, in that order; junction bases with no gene match: 11. Germline V gives CDR1 SEHNR, CDR2 FQNEAQ (reference sequence). The CDR3 length is 15 residues. The chain is built from TRBV7-9 and TRBJ1-6, with 7 positions matching TRBD1. The TCR originated in an elderly woman in good health. Sequencing input: blood. CDR3 sequence (DNA): TGTGCCAGCAGCGTCATGACAGGGTTCATCTCACCCCTCCACTTT. Its protein is CASSVMTGFISPLHF.